The sequence of this T cell receptor beta chain was determined in a study of cytomegalovirus exposure and HLA in healthy donors. The overall study: Earlier, fewer than 130 million unique TCR beta sequences were recovered from about 200 million T cells by an analysis. Study conclusions and caveats: Later findings reportedly placed an Asian-associated ancestry cluster below the approximately 700-donor mean for N-insertions.

The PCR employed 60 Vbeta primers together with 13 Jbeta primers. Only in-frame clones appear in the TCRdb table, and some are missing; sequencing was by immunoSEQ multiplex PCR. The repertoire has 150,000 to 200,000 clones, 70% to 85% of them found once; the top ten carry about 0.092%. The donors (healthy individuals) were bone marrow donors. This clone has just one count. Antigen specificity is unknown. The sequencing sample was made of PBMCs. The TCR comes from a boy aged 2 to 9 in good health and CMV-seronegative.

Here the CDR3 DNA reads TGCAGCGTTGAACAGTCCCGCGGAGATACGCAGTATTTT. This translates into CSVEQSRGDTQYF. The rearrangement uses TRBV29-1 and TRBJ2-3, with D uncertain. Germline values: CDR1 SQVTM, CDR2 ANQGSEA. CDR3 length: 13 residues. The V and J ends lost 2 bases and 5 bases respectively, with 11 bases between them.